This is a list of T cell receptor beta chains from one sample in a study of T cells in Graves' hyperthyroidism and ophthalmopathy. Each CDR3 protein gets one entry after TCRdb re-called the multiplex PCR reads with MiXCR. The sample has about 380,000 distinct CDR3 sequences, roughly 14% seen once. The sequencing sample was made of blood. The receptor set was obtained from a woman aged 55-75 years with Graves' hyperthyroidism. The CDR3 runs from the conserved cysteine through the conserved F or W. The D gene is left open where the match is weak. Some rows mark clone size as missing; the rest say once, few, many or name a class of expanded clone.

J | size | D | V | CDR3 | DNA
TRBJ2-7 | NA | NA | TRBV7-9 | CASSLTQDSYEQYF | TGTGCCAGCAGCTTAACCCAGGACTCCTACGAGCAGTACTTC
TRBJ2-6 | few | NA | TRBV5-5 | CASSSGGDSLSGANVLTF | TGTGCCAGCAGCTCAGGGGGGGACAGTCTCTCTGGGGCCAACGTCCTGACTTTC
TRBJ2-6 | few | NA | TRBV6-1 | CASRKQGGSSGANVLTF | TGTGCCAGCAGAAAACAGGGGGGGAGCTCTGGGGCCAACGTCCTGACTTTC
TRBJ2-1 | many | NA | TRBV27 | CASSTTANSYNEQFF | TGTGCCAGCAGTACTACGGCTAACTCCTACAATGAGCAGTTCTTC
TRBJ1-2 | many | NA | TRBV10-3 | CALSGRPGYGYTF | TGTGCCTTATCGGGACGCCCTGGCTATGGCTACACCTTC
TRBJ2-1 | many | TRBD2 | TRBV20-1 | CSAPPGLAGGRGSYNEQFF | TGCAGTGCTCCGCCGGGACTAGCGGGAGGTAGGGGTTCCTACAATGAGCAGTTCTTC
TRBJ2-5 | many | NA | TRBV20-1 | CSASLGGNGETQYF | TGCAGTGCTTCCCTTGGGGGGAACGGGGAGACCCAGTACTTC
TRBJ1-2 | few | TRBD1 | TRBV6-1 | CAINRGWGYTF | TGTGCCATCAACAGGGGATGGGGCTACACCTTC
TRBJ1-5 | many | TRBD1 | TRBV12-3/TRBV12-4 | CASRWTGVSNQPQHF | TGTGCCAGCAGATGGACAGGGGTGAGCAATCAGCCCCAGCATTTT
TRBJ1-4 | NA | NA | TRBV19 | CASTKRQSFNEKLFF | TGTGCCAGTACCAAAAGACAGTCCTTTAATGAAAAACTGTTTTTT
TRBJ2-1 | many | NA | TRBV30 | CAWSPILRGSNEQFF | TGTGCCTGGAGTCCCATCCTTCGGGGAAGCAATGAGCAGTTCTTC
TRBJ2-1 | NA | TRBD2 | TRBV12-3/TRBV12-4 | CVSSRITSGRAKVQFF | TGTGTCAGCAGCCGAATAACTAGCGGGAGAGCCAAGGTGCAGTTCTTC
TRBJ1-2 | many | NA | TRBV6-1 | CASRKMAGRIGYTF | TGTGCCAGCAGGAAGATGGCAGGGAGGATCGGCTACACCTTC
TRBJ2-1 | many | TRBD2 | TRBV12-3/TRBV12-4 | CASSLRAGGGHNEQFF | TGTGCCAGCAGTTTAAGAGCGGGAGGCGGCCACAATGAGCAGTTCTTC
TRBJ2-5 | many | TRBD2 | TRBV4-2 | CASSHIHSGGGTQYF | TGTGCCAGCAGCCACATCCATAGCGGGGGAGGGACCCAGTACTTC
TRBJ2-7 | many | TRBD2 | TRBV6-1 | CASSAGLAGTHEQYF | TGTGCCAGCAGTGCCGGACTAGCGGGAACCCACGAGCAGTACTTC
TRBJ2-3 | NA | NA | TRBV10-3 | CAISDPGSTDTQYF | TGTGCCATCAGTGACCCGGGGAGCACAGATACGCAGTATTTT
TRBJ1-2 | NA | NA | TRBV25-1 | CASSDWGANYGYTF | TGTGCCAGCAGTGACTGGGGGGCTAACTATGGCTACACCTTC
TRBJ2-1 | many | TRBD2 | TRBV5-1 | CASSLTAGGSDEQFF | TGCGCCAGCAGCTTGACAGCGGGAGGGTCCGATGAGCAGTTCTTC
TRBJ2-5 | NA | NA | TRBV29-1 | CSARRDTQETQYF | TGCAGCGCCCGCCGGGACACCCAAGAGACCCAGTACTTC
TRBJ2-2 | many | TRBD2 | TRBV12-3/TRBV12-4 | CASVPGLAGAWGTGELFF | TGTGCCAGCGTCCCGGGACTAGCGGGAGCATGGGGTACCGGGGAGCTGTTTTTT
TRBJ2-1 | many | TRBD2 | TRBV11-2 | CASSSPGLAGRLSSYNEQFF | TGTGCCAGCAGCTCGCCGGGACTAGCGGGACGGCTTAGCTCCTACAATGAGCAGTTCTTC
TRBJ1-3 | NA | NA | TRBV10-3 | CAIRTATGNTIYF | TGTGCCATCAGGACGGCAACTGGAAACACCATATATTTT
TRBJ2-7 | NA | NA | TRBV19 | CASGGQGGEQYF | TGTGCCAGCGGTGGGCAGGGGGGCGAGCAGTACTTC
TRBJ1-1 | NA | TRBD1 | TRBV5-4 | CASSFPTGGLTEAFF | TGTGCCAGCAGCTTCCCAACAGGGGGGCTCACTGAAGCTTTCTTT
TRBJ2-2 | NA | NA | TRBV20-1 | CSARGPSGGLGGTGELFF | TGCAGTGCTAGAGGTCCATCGGGGGGCCTCGGAGGCACCGGGGAGCTGTTTTTT
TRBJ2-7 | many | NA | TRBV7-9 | CASSSGWMAGSSYYEQYF | TGTGCCAGCAGCTCTGGATGGATGGCGGGTTCCTCCTACTACGAGCAGTACTTC
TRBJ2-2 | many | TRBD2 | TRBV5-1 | CASSSGTSNTGELFF | TGCGCCAGCAGCTCCGGGACTAGCAACACCGGGGAGCTGTTTTTT
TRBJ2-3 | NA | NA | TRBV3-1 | CANSQDRGSPPDAQYF | TGTGCCAACAGCCAAGATAGGGGCTCCCCCCCAGATGCGCAGTATTTT
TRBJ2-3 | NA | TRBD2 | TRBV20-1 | CSARGTSGKTDTQYF | TGCAGTGCCCGTGGGACTAGCGGGAAAACAGATACGCAGTATTTT
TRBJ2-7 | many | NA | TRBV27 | CASTAGVGEQYF | TGTGCCAGCACGGCAGGAGTGGGGGAGCAGTACTTC
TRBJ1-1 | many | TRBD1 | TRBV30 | CAWRGQFNTEAFF | TGTGCCTGGAGGGGACAGTTTAACACTGAAGCTTTCTTT
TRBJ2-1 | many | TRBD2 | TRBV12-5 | CASGPLRGQGLAGHYNEQFF | TGTGCTAGTGGACCCCTCAGGGGGCAGGGACTAGCGGGTCACTACAATGAGCAGTTCTTC
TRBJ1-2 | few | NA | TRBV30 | CAWMPGLRFGANYGYTF | TGTGCCTGGATGCCGGGGCTCAGGTTTGGGGCTAACTATGGCTACACCTTC
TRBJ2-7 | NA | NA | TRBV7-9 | CANSLVPPRTYEQYF | TGTGCCAACAGCTTAGTCCCCCCCCGGACCTACGAGCAGTACTTC
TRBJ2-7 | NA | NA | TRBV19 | CASSRTGQLAISYEQYF | TGTGCCAGTAGTAGGACAGGGCAACTAGCGATTTCCTACGAGCAGTACTTC
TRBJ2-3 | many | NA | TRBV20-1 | CSARATTPSGRDTQYF | TGCAGTGCTAGAGCCACGACTCCCTCAGGGAGAGATACGCAGTATTTT
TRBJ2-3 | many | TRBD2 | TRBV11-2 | CASSHRLAGGPVDTQYF | TGTGCCAGCAGCCATAGACTAGCGGGAGGGCCTGTAGATACGCAGTATTTT
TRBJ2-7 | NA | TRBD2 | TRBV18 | CASSPRAGGGAKDEQYF | TGTGCCAGCTCACCAAGAGCGGGAGGTGGGGCGAAGGACGAGCAGTACTTC
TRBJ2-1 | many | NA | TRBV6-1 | CASSAVTTNYNEQFF | TGTGCCAGCAGTGCAGTAACGACTAACTACAATGAGCAGTTCTTC